This TCR beta chain originates from a study of T cell responses to AZD1222 COVID-19 vaccine (dated by TCRdb to the early 2020s). Some background on the complete study: Because spike-specific TCR depth and breadth did not differ between the two schedules, AZD1222 recipients who got a second dose at roughly 4 weeks were pooled with those who got a second dose at roughly 12 weeks. TCR sequencing was performed for 230 to 250 trial participants, of whom about 210 were given two doses of AZD1222 and around 25 were given two doses of MenACWY control vaccine. Trial participants were enrolled by age into 18-55, 56-69 and 70-plus year subgroups, with about 150, 28 and 57 TCR-sequenced participants respectively. What the research found in general, with its limitations: Conclusions about previously exposed vaccinees are limited because only six or seven AZD1222 recipients were SARS-CoV-2 seropositive at baseline. The 56-69-year group was small, and its depth increase did not reach significance, likely because of low power. No day 14 peak-response samples were available, so repertoires were characterized only after the peak T cell response. The vaccine-associated CD4 TCRs covered the entire spike protein, and the dominant responses fell in regions 160-218 and 743-854. Epitopes outside the regions mutated in the B.1.351 and B.1.1.7 variants were reportedly recognized by nearly half of the unique spike-specific TCRs. Participants were mostly white British, with more females than males. The authors suggested clonal diversity may have been underestimated. Spike-specific TCR breadth and depth rose significantly after two AZD1222 doses compared with day 0 and with MenACWY recipients.

Worth noting for this clone: Its antigen remains unidentified. No base qualities exist here, and no much larger clone lies one base off it.

The time point label of this sample denotes: baseline before first vaccination. Vaccinee samples came from UK trials COV001 and COV002, including a single-blind randomized controlled phase 2/3 trial of AZD1222 (ChAdOx1 nCoV-19) in healthy adults. Trial participant PBMC samples were collected at day 0 and day 28 after the second dose for TCRbeta chain sequencing. V loses 4 bases of germline sequence and J loses 4 bases, and the interval between the two ends is 4 bases. Via the germline V gene, CDR1 is SNHLY and CDR2 FYNNEI. The cysteine opens and the phenylalanine closes a CDR3 of 11 amino acids. Solely the CDR3 DNA is kept, with 33 bases framed from the first base. The CDR3 regions of human TCRbeta chains were analyzed by immunosequencing. For the original study's pipeline: TCRs in the repertoires were matched against a reference library of SARS-CoV-2-specific TCRs that had been generated with the MIRA antigen-specificity platform. Breadth was defined as the fraction of unique TCRs that were SARS-CoV-2-associated, and depth was defined as the fraction of total T cells that were SARS-CoV-2-associated. Using the MIRA data, every spike-specific TCR was mapped to the spike region that the TCR reacted to and assigned to either a CD4 or a CD8 class. Log10-transformed breadth and depth values were compared by one-way ANOVA with Sidak's multiple comparisons tests. TCRdb limited this immuneACCESS table to in-frame rearrangements with V and J called. A share of clones is missing; checked studies link under half to unresolved V genes, and the rest is unexplained. V and J calls plus clone size are reproduced from that table; the DNA served to infer D and trimming. This sample gives about 92,000 clones in total; approximately 85% of them show up just once. 5.8% of the sample lies in the top ten.

The V and J genes are TRBV2 and TRBJ2-5, with the D gene not confidently named. The sequence was obtained from an adult in good health. The sequenced sample was peripheral blood, obtained on day 0 of AZD1222 vaccination. CDR3 region: CASSGVETQYF. The sequenced DNA: TGTGCCAGCAGTGGAGTAGAGACCCAGTACTTC.